This is a list of T cell receptor beta chains from one sample in a study of PD-1 blockade in classical Hodgkin lymphoma. This table comes from immunoSEQ multiplex PCR, and its TCRdb copy is limited to in-frame clones, with some not included. The sample has 35,000 to 40,000 clones; around 90% are singletons. The source material was peripheral blood mononuclear cells (PBMCs), sampled before the second cycle of nivolumab. Receptors originate from a human donor with classical Hodgkin lymphoma. Each CDR3 is given with its conserved first and last residue. A D gene is named only where the DNA matches it firmly. Expanded clones get a size class; other rows say once, few or many, or leave the size out.

V gene	clone size	J gene	D gene	CDR3 protein	CDR3 DNA
TRBV6-5	-	TRBJ1-1	-	CASSSRGWGGTEAFF	TGTGCCAGCAGTAGTCGCGGCTGGGGCGGCACTGAAGCTTTCTTT
TRBV19	-	TRBJ1-1	-	CASKGGHLNTEAFF	TGTGCCAGTAAAGGAGGGCACTTGAACACTGAAGCTTTCTTT
TRBV27	-	TRBJ2-5	-	CASSPHSQETQYF	TGTGCCAGCAGTCCGCACTCCCAAGAGACCCAGTACTTC
TRBV15	-	TRBJ1-1	-	CATSGYLGAFF	TGTGCCACCAGCGGGTATCTGGGGGCTTTCTTT
TRBV13	-	TRBJ2-3	TRBD2	CASSLGSASGIDTQYF	TGTGCCAGCAGCTTAGGTTCGGCTAGCGGGATTGATACGCAGTATTTT
TRBV10-3	-	TRBJ2-3	TRBD2	CAATSGSATDTQYF	TGTGCCGCCACTAGCGGAAGCGCCACAGATACGCAGTATTTT
TRBV7-2	few	TRBJ2-3	TRBD2	CASSRGSSGRSGSTQYF	TGTGCCAGCAGCCGAGGATCTAGCGGGAGGAGTGGGAGTACGCAGTATTTT
TRBV6-6	-	TRBJ2-6	-	CASSYWGTGANVLTF	TGTGCCAGCAGTTACTGGGGGACTGGGGCCAACGTCCTGACTTTC
TRBV2	-	TRBJ2-1	-	CASYRDQGNEQFF	TGTGCCAGCTACCGGGACCAAGGGAATGAGCAGTTCTTC
TRBV6-4	-	TRBJ1-6	-	CASSPSGVGSPLHF	TGTGCCAGCAGTCCCTCGGGGGTGGGGTCACCCCTCCACTTT
TRBV9	-	TRBJ2-7	-	CASSAGGAGVYEQYF	TGTGCCAGCAGCGCTGGGGGGGCGGGAGTCTACGAGCAGTACTTC
TRBV7-8	-	TRBJ1-2	-	CASSLSGTWDGYTF	TGTGCCAGCAGCTTATCCGGGACGTGGGATGGCTACACCTTC
TRBV2	-	TRBJ2-1	TRBD2	CASSVLAGATIGQFF	TGTGCCAGCAGTGTACTAGCGGGAGCTACAATTGGGCAGTTCTTC
TRBV5-1	-	TRBJ2-7	-	CASSFDGSYEQYF	TGCGCCAGCAGCTTCGATGGTTCTTACGAGCAGTACTTC
TRBV5-3	-	TRBJ2-7	TRBD1	CARHPSWTGGYEQYF	TGTGCCAGACACCCCTCTTGGACAGGGGGATACGAGCAGTACTTC
TRBV14	-	TRBJ2-1	-	CASSDGGGLWGEQFF	TGTGCCAGCAGCGACGGAGGGGGGCTTTGGGGTGAGCAGTTCTTC
TRBV5-1	-	TRBJ2-7	TRBD1	CASSYGTVAYEQYF	TGCGCCAGCAGTTATGGGACAGTAGCCTACGAGCAGTACTTC
TRBV4-1	-	TRBJ2-4	-	CASSQDLGWAKNIQYF	TGCGCCAGCAGCCAAGATCTGGGCTGGGCCAAAAACATTCAGTACTTC
TRBV10-3	-	TRBJ2-5	-	CAIGETLQETQYF	TGTGCCATCGGGGAGACCCTTCAAGAGACCCAGTACTTC
TRBV9	-	TRBJ2-7	TRBD2	CASSVEGRGIYEQYF	TGTGCCAGCAGCGTAGAGGGGCGGGGGATCTACGAGCAGTACTTC
TRBV7-9	-	TRBJ2-5	TRBD1	CASSPGQERTQYF	TGTGCCAGCAGCCCAGGACAGGAAAGGACCCAGTACTTC
TRBV9	-	TRBJ1-1	-	CASSPRRENTEAFF	TGTGCCAGCAGCCCTAGACGGGAGAACACTGAAGCTTTCTTT
TRBV9	once	TRBJ2-1	TRBD1	CASSVTPGQVYNEQFF	TGTGCCAGCAGCGTAACTCCGGGACAGGTCTACAATGAGCAGTTCTTC
TRBV29-1	once	TRBJ2-3	-	CSVEDQSLGGGWGDTQYF	TGCAGCGTTGAAGATCAAAGTCTGGGCGGCGGGTGGGGGGATACGCAGTATTTT
TRBV28	-	TRBJ1-5	-	CASSLSRVQPQHF	TGTGCCAGCAGTTTATCTCGGGTTCAGCCCCAGCATTTT
TRBV4-2	-	TRBJ1-5	-	CASSQDRSNQPQHF	TGTGCCAGCAGCCAGGACAGAAGCAATCAGCCCCAGCATTTT
TRBV7-9	-	TRBJ1-4	-	CASSLEFVHVLATNEKLFF	TGTGCCAGCAGCTTAGAGTTCGTCCACGTACTTGCAACTAATGAAAAACTGTTTTTT
TRBV5-6	medium-sized	TRBJ2-7	-	CASSLSLVAFHEQYF	TGTGCCAGCAGCTTAAGTCTGGTCGCATTCCACGAGCAGTACTTC
TRBV29-1	-	TRBJ2-3	-	CSVEQTGTDTQYF	TGCAGCGTTGAACAGACGGGGACAGATACGCAGTATTTT
TRBV5-1	-	TRBJ2-7	-	CASSRSRGQTYEQYF	TGCGCCAGCAGCCGATCGCGGGGACAGACCTACGAGCAGTACTTC
TRBV4-1	few	TRBJ2-7	-	CASSQVGDKKDYEQYF	TGCGCCAGCAGCCAAGTCGGGGACAAGAAAGACTACGAGCAGTACTTC
TRBV5-1	-	TRBJ2-1	TRBD1	CASSSLDRGNNEQFF	TGCGCCAGCAGCTCGCTGGACAGGGGGAACAATGAGCAGTTCTTC
TRBV19	-	TRBJ2-7	TRBD2	CASSIGGGGFEQYF	TGTGCCAGTAGTATAGGGGGGGGAGGGTTCGAGCAGTACTTC